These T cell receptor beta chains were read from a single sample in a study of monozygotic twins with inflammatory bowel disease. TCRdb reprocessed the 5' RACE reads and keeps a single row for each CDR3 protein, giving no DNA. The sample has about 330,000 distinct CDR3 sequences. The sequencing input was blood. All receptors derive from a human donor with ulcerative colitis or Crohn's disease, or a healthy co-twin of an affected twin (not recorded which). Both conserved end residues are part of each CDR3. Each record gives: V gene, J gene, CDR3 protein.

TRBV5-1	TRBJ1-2	CASSPTNYDGYTF
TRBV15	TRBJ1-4	CATSSWSSTVNEKLFF
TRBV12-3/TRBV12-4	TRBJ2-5	CASSLGGSGGYQETQYF
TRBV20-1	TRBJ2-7	CSATTGTEQYF
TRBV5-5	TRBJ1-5	CASSRGGQAGNQPQHF
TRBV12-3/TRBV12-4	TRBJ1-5	CASIKDSGQPQHF
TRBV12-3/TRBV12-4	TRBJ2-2	CASSPKTSGSNTGELFF
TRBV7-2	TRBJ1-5	CASSLYSYSNQPQHF
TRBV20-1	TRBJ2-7	CSARDWVAGPYEQYF
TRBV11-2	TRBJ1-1	CASSLVYRGVGMNTEAFF
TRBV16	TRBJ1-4	CASSQSAREKIFNEKLFF
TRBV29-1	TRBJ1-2	CSVDEGGTGRGYTF
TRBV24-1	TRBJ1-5	CATSDPTGSINQPQHF
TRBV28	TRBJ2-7	CASSRDMYEQYF
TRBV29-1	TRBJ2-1	CSVEDRYSGSSDEQFF
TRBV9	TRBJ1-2	CASSGMDREEDYGYTF
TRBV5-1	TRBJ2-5	CASSLEDDQETQYF
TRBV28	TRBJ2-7	CASSPSQRSSYEQYF
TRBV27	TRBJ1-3	CASSPDTPGNTIYF
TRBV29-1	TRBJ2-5	CSVDLLMGETQYF
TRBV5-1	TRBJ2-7	CASSLDAGSLYEQYF
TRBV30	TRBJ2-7	CAWSYGGNEQYF
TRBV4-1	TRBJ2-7	CASSYPGQRNEQYF
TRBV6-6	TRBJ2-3	CASSSTTPTQYF
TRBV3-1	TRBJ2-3	CASSQGKARDTQYF